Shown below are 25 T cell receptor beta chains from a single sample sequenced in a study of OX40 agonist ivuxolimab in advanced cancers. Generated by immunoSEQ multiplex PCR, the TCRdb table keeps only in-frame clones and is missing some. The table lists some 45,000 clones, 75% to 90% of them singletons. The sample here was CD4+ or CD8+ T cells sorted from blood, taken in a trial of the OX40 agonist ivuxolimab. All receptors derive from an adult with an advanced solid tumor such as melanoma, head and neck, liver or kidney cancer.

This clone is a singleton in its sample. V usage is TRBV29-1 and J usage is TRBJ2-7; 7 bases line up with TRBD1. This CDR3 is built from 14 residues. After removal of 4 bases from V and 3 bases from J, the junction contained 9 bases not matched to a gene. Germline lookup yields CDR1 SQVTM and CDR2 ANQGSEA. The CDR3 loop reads CSVVGQAFDYEQYF. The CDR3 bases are TGCAGCGTTGTCGGACAGGCATTTGACTACGAGCAGTACTTC.

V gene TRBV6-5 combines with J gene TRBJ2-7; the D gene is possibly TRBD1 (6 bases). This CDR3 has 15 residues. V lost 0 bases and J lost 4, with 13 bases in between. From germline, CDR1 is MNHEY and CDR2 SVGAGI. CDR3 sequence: CASSYSASQGYEQYF. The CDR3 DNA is TGTGCCAGCAGTTACTCCGCGTCACAGGGTTACGAGCAGTACTTC.

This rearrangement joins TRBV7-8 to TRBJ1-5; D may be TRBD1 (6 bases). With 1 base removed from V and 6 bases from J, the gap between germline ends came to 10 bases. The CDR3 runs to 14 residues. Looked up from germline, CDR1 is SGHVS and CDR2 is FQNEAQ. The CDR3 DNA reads TGTGCCAGCAGCTTAGGATGGGGGGCTCAGCCCCAGCATTTT. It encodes CASSLGWGAQPQHF. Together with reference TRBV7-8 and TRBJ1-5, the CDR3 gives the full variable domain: GAGVSQSPRYKVAKRGQDVALRCDPISGHVSLFWYQQALGQGPEFLTYFQNEAQLDKSGLPSDRFFAERPEGSVSTLKIQRTQQEDSAVYLCASSLGWGAQPQHFGDGTRLSIL.

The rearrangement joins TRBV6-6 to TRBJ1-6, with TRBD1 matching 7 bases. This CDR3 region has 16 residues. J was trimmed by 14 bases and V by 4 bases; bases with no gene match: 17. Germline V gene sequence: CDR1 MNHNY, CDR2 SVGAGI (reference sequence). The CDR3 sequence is CASSSTPSDRTGTLHF. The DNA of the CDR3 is TGTGCCAGCAGTTCAACCCCCTCGGACAGGACTGGAACCCTCCACTTT.

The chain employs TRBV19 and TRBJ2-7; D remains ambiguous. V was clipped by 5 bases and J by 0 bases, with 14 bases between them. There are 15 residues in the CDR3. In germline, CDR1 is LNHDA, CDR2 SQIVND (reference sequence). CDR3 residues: CASSRSGDFSYEQYF. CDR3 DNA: TGTGCCAGTAGTCGCTCTGGGGATTTCTCCTACGAGCAGTACTTC.

The CDR3 bases are TGCGCCAGCAGCCCAACCGGACAGGGGTCGAGGGAGCTGTTTTTT. It yields the protein CASSPTGQGSRELFF. The rearrangement links TRBV4-1 to TRBJ2-2; 9 bases fit TRBD1. Germline CDR1 reads MGHRA; CDR2 reads YSYEKL. J lost 9 bases, V lost 4 bases, and 9 bases had no gene match. The CDR3 extends over 15 amino acids.

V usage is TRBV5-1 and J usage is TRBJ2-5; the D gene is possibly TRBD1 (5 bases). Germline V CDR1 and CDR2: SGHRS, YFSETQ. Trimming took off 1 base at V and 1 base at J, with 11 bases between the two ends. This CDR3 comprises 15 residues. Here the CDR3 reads CASSLTGAGQETQYF. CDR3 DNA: TGCGCCAGCAGCTTGACTGGGGCAGGCCAAGAGACCCAGTACTTC.

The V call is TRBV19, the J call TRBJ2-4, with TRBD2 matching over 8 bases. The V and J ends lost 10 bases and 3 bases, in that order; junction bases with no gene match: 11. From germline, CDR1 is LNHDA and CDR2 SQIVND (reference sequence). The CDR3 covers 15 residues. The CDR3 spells CATLPAGEGKNIQYF. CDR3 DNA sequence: TGTGCCACCTTACCAGCGGGGGAGGGCAAAAACATTCAGTACTTC.

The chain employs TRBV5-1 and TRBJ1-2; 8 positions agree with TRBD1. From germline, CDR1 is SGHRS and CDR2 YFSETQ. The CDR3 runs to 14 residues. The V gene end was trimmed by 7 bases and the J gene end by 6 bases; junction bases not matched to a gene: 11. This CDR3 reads CASSETQGAHGYTF. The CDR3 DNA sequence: TGCGCCAGCTCCGAGACTCAGGGGGCCCATGGCTACACCTTC.

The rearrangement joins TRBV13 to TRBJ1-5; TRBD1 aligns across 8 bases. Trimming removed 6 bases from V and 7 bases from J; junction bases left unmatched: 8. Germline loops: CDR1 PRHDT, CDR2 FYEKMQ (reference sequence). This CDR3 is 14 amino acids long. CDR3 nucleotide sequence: TGTGCCAGCAGTCGTCAGGGGGCAGGACAGCCCCAGCATTTT. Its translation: CASSRQGAGQPQHF.

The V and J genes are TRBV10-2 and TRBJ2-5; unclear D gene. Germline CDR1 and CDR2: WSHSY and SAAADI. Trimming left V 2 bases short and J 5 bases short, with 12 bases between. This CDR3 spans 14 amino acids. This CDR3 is CASSEPSLSETQYF. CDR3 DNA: TGCGCCAGCAGTGAGCCCTCGCTGTCGGAGACCCAGTACTTC.

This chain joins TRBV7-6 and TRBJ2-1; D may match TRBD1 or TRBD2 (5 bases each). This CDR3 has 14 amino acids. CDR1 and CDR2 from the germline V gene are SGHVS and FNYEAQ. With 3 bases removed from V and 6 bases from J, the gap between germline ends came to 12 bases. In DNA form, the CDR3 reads TGTGCCAGCAGCTTTAGACTTGGGGGCAATGAGCAGTTCTTC. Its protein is CASSFRLGGNEQFF.

CDR3: CASSPPGTAKSSYNEQFF. For the CDR3, the DNA is TGTGCCAGCTCACCACCGGGGACAGCTAAAAGCTCCTACAATGAGCAGTTCTTC. This chain joins TRBV18 and TRBJ2-1; TRBD1 agrees at 7 bases. The CDR3 is made up of 18 amino acids. Per germline, CDR1 KGHSH and CDR2 LQKENI. J lost 0 bases, V lost 0 bases, and 8 bases had no gene match.

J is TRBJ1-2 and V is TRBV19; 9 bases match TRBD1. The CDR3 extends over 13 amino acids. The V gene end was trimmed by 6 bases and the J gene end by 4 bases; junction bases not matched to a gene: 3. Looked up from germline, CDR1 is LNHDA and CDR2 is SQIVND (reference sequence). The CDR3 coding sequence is TGTGCCAGTAGCCTGACAGGGGGCTATGGCTACACCTTC. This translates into CASSLTGGYGYTF.

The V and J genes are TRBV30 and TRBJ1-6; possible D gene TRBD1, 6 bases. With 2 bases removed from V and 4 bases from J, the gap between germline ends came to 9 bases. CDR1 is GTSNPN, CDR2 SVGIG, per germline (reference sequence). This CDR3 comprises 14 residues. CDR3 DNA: TGTGCCTGGAGTCTACAGGGATATAATTCACCCCTCCACTTT. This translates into CAWSLQGYNSPLHF. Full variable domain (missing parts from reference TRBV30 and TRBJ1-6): SQTIHQWPATLVQPVGSPLSLECTVEGTSNPNLYWYRQAAGRGLQLLFYSVGIGQISSEVPQNLSASRPQDRQFILSSKKLLLSDSGFYLCAWSLQGYNSPLHFGNGTRLTVT.

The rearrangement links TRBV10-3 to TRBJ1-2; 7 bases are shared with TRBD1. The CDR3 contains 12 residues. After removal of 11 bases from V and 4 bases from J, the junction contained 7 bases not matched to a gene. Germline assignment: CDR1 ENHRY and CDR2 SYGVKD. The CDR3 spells CAAYRGTYGYTF. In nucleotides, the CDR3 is TGTGCCGCTTACAGGGGCACCTATGGCTACACCTTC.

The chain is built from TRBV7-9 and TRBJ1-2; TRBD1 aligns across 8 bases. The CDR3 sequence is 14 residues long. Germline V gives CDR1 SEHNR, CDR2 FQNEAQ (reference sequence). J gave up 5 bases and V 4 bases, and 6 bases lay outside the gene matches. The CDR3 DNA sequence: TGTGCCAGCAGCTCCGACAGGGGAGGGTATGGCTACACCTTC. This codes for CASSSDRGGYGYTF.

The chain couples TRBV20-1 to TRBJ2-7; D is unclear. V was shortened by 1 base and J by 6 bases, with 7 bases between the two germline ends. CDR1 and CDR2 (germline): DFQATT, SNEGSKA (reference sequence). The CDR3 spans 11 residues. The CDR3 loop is CSARGGGEQYF. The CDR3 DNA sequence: TGCAGTGCTAGAGGAGGTGGCGAGCAGTACTTC.

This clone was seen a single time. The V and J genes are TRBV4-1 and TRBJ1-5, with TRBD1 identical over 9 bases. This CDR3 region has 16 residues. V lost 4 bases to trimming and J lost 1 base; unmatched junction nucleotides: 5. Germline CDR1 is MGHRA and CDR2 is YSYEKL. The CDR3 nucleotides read TGCGCCAGCAGCCGGGGGACAGGGTTAAGCAATCAGCCCCAGCATTTT. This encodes CASSRGTGLSNQPQHF.

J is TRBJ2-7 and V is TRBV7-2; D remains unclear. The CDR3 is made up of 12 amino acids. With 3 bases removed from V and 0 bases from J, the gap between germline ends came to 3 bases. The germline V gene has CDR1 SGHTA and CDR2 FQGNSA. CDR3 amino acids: CASSFPSYEQYF. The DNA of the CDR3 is TGTGCCAGCAGCTTCCCCTCCTACGAGCAGTACTTC.

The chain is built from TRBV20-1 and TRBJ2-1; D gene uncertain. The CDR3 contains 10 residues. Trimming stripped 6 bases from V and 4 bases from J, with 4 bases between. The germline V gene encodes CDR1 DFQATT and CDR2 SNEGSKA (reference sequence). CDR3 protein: CSAFYNEQFF. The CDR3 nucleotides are TGCAGTGCATTTTACAATGAGCAGTTCTTC.

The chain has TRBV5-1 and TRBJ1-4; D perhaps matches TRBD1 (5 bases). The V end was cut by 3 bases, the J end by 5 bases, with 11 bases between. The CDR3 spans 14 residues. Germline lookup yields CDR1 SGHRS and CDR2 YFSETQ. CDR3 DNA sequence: TGCGCCAGCAGCTCGGAGTGGGGGAATGAAAAACTGTTTTTT. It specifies CASSSEWGNEKLFF.

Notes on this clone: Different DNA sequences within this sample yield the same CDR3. For the CDR3, the DNA is TGTGCCAGCACCTTTCAAGAGACCCAGTACTTC. This translates into CASTFQETQYF. The chain joins TRBV27 to TRBJ2-5; D unresolved. Trimming pared 7 bases from V and 2 bases from J, leaving 5 bases between. The germline V gene has CDR1 MNHEY and CDR2 SMNVEV (reference sequence). This CDR3 is built from 11 residues.

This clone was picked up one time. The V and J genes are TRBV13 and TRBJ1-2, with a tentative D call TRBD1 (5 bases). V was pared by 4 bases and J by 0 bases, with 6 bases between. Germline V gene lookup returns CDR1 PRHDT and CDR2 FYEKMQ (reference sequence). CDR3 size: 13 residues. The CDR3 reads CASSYRTNYGYTF. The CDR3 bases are TGTGCCAGCAGCTACAGGACTAACTATGGCTACACCTTC. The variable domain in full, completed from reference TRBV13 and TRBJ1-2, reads AAGVIQSPRHLIKEKRETATLKCYPIPRHDTVYWYQQGPGQDPQFLISFYEKMQSDKGSIPDRFSAQQFSDYHSELNMSSLELGDSALYFCASSYRTNYGYTFGSGTRLTVV.

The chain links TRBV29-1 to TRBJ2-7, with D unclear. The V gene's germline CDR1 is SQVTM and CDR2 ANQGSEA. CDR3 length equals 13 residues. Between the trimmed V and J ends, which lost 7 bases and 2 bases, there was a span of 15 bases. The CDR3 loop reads CSAVPGPTYEQYF. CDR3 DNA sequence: TGCAGCGCCGTCCCCGGGCCGACCTACGAGCAGTACTTC.